Here is one T cell receptor (beta chain) with its context. These data originate in a study of blood T cell repertoires in COVID-19. Study information: Samples representing acute and convalescent COVID-19 were sourced from the United States, Italy and Spain. Nucleic acid was either cDNA or gDNA, and it came from T cells, B-cell-depleted T cells, or PBMCs.

Patients at the Seattle site were enrolled during active infection and followed longitudinally. Germline V gene sequence: CDR1 SGHRS, CDR2 YFSETQ. CDR3 length equals 14 residues. V was shortened by 5 bases and J by 4 bases, with 15 bases between the two germline ends. TCRdb's table, derived via immunoSEQ multiplex PCR, lists solely in-frame clones and lacks some. This sample has roughly 290,000 clones, with about 86% found just once. The V and J genes are TRBV5-1 and TRBJ1-2; D is possibly TRBD1 (5 bases). The sequence derives from a person between 65 and 80 years old with COVID-19, enrolled during active disease. The source material was peripheral blood. In DNA, the CDR3 is TGCGCCAGCAGTCGCGAGCAGGGAACCTATGGCTACACCTTC. It specifies CASSREQGTYGYTF.